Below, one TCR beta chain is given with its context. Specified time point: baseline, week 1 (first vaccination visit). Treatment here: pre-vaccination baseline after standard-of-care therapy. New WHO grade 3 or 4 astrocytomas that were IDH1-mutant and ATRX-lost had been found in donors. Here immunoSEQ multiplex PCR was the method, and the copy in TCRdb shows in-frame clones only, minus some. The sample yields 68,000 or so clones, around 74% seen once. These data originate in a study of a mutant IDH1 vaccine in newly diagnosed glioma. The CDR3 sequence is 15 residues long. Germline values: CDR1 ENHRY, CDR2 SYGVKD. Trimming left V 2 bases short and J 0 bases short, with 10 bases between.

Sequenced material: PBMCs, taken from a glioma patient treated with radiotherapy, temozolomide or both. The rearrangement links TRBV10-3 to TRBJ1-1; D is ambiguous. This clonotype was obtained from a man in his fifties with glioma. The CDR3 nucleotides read TGTGCCATCAGTGAGGGACCTATACTGAACACTGAAGCTTTCTTT. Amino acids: CAISEGPILNTEAFF.